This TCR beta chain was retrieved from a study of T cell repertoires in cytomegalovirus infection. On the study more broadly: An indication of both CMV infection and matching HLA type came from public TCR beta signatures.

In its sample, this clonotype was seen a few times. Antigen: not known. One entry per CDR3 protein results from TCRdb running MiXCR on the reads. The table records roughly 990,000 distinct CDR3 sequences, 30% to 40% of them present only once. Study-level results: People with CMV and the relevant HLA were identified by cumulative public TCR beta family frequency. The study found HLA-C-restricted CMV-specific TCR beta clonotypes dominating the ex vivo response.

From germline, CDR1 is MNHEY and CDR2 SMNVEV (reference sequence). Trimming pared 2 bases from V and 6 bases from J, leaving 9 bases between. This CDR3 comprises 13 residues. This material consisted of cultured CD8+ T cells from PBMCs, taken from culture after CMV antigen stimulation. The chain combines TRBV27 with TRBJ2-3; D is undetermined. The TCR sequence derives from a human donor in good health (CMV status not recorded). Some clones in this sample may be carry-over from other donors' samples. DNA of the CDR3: TGTGCCAGCAGTTTAGCCGACGGGGATACGCAGTATTTT. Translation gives CASSLADGDTQYF.